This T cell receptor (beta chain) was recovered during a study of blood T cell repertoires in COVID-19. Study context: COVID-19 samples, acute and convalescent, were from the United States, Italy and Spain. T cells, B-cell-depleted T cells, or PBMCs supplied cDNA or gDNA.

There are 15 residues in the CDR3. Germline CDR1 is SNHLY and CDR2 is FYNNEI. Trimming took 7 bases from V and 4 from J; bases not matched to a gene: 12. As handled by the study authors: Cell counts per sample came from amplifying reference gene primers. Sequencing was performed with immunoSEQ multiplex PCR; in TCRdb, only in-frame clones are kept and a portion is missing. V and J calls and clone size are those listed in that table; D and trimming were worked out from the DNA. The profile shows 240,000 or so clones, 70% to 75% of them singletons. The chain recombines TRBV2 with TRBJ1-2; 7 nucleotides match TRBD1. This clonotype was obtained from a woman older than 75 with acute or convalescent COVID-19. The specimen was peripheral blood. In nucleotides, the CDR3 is TGTGCCAGCACCCAGATCGAGGGGGCTATCTATGGCTACACCTTC. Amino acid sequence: CASTQIEGAIYGYTF.